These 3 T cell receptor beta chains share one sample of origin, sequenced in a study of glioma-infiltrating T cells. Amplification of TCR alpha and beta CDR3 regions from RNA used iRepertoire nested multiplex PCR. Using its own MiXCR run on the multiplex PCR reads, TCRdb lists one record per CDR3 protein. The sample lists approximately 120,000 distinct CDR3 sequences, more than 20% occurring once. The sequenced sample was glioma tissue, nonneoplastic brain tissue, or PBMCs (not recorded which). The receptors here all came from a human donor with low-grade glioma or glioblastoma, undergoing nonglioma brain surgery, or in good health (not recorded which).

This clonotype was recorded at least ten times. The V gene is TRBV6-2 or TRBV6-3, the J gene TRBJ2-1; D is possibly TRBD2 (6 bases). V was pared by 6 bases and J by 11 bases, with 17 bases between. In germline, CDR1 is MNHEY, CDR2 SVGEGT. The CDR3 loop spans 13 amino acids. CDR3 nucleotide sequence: TGTGCCAGCAGCGGGAGTTCCACTGGTAAGCAGTTCTTC. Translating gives CASSGSSTGKQFF.

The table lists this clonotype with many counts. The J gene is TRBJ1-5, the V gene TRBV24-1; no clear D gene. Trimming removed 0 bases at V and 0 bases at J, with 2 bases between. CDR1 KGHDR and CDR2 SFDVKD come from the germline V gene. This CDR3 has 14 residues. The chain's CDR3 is CATSDLDSNQPQHF. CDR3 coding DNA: TGTGCCACCAGTGATTTGGATAGCAATCAGCCCCAGCATTTT.

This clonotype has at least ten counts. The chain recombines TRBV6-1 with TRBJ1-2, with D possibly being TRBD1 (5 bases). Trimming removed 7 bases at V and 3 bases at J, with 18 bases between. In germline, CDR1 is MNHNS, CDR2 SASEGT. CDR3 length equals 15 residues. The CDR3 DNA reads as TGTGCCAGCAAGGTTATGGCAGGGCAGTACTATGGCTACACCTTC. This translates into CASKVMAGQYYGYTF.